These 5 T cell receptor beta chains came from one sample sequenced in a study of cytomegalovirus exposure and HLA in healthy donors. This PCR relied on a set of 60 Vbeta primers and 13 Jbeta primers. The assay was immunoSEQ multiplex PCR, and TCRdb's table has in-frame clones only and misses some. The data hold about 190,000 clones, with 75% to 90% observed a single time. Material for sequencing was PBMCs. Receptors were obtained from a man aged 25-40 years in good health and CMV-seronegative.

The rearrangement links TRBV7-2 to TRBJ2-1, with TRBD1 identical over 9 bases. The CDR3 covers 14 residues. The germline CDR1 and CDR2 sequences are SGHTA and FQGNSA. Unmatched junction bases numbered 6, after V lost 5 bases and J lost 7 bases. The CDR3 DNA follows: TGTGCCAGCAGCAGGGACAGGGAGGATAATGAGCAGTTCTTC. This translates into CASSRDREDNEQFF.

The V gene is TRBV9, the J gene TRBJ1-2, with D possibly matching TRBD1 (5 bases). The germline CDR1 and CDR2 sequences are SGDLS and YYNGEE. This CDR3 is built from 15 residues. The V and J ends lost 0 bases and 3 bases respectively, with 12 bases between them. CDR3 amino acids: CASSVGAGPDYGYTF. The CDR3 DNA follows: TGTGCCAGCAGCGTAGGGGCAGGGCCAGACTATGGCTACACCTTC.

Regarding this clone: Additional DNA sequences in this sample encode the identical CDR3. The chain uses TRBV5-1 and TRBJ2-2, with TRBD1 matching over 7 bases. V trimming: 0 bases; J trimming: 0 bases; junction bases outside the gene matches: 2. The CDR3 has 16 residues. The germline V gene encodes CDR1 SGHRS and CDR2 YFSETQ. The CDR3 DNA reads TGCGCCAGCAGCTTGGTTGGGACAGCGAACACCGGGGAGCTGTTTTTT. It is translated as CASSLVGTANTGELFF. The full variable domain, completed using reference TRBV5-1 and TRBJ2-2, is KAGVTQTPRYLIKTRGQQVTLSCSPISGHRSVSWYQQTPGQGLQFLFEYFSETQRNKGNFPGRFSGRQFSNSRSEMNVSTLELGDSALYLCASSLVGTANTGELFFGEGSRLTVL.

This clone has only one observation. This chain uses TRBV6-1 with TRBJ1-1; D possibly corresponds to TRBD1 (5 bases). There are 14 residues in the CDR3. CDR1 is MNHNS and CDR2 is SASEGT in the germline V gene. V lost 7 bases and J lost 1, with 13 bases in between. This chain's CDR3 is CASTRWRGNTEAFF. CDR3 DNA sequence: TGTGCCAGCACCCGATGGAGGGGGAACACTGAAGCTTTCTTT.

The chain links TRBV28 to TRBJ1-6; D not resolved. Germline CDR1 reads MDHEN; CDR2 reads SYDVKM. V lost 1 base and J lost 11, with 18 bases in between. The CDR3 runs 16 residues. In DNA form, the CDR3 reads TGTGCCAGCAGTTTATTGGTGACAATATCATCCACACCCCTCCACTTT. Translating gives CASSLLVTISSTPLHF. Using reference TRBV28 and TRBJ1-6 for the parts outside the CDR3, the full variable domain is DVKVTQSSRYLVKRTGEKVFLECVQDMDHENMFWYRQDPGLGLRLIYFSYDVKMKEKGDIPEGYSVSREKKERFSLILESASTNQTSMYLCASSLLVTISSTPLHFGNGTRLTVT.